This T cell receptor (beta chain) appears in the sequencing data of a study of CD8 T cells in ankylosing spondylitis. This clonotype was recorded a few times. Its antigen is currently unknown. Using its own MiXCR run on the 5' RACE reads, TCRdb lists one record per CDR3 protein. The data contain about 200,000 distinct CDR3 sequences, around 13% of them singletons. Germline values: CDR1 LGHDT, CDR2 YNNKEL (reference sequence). There are 15 residues in the CDR3. V lost 0 bases, J lost 0 bases, and 8 bases lay in between. Whole-study results and caveats: Significantly higher representation of disease-linked clones was reported for matched ankylosing spondylitis synovial fluid.

Sequenced input: blood, either unsorted or a sorted T cell fraction (not recorded which). J is TRBJ1-2 and V is TRBV3-1; D call uncertain. The receptor comes from a male donor with ankylosing spondylitis or in good health (not recorded which). The CDR3 sequence: CASSQDEEPNYGYTF. CDR3 DNA sequence: TGTGCCAGCAGCCAAGACGAAGAACCTAACTATGGCTACACCTTC.